Listed below are T cell receptor beta chains from one sample, sequenced in a study of T-cell memory formation after mild COVID-19. TCRdb analysed the 5' RACE reads with MiXCR anew, one entry per CDR3 protein. This table holds 70,000 to 100,000 distinct CDR3 sequences, more than 13% found once. Sequencing used PBMCs or a T cell subset sorted from them (not recorded which). Receptor source: a man aged 18 to 29 who had mild COVID-19 (a few samples of this study predate the infection). Cell type and time point are not known. CDR3s include the opening cysteine and the closing phenylalanine or tryptophan. Each record gives: J gene, clone size, V gene, D gene, CDR3 DNA, CDR3 protein. The D gene is left open where the match is weak. Clone sizes are given selectively: once, few, many, or a class where the clone is expanded.

TRBJ2-1	few	TRBV28	NA	TGTGCCAGCAGTTTTAAGGGGTATGAGCAGTTCTTC	CASSFKGYEQFF
TRBJ1-2	NA	TRBV27	TRBD1	TGTGCCAGCAGTCTTGGGACAGCACCCAACTATGGCTACACCTTC	CASSLGTAPNYGYTF
TRBJ2-3	many	TRBV29-1	TRBD2	TGCAGCGTTACCCGTGGGATAGCGGGGCCCGGAGATACGCAGTATTTT	CSVTRGIAGPGDTQYF
TRBJ2-1	NA	TRBV6-1	TRBD1	TGTGCCAGCAGTGATGGGGGGACAGGGGACTTCTTC	CASSDGGTGDFF
TRBJ1-4	few	TRBV15	NA	TGTGCCACCAGCAGAGAGGGTAAAGCTAATGAAAAACTGTTTTTT	CATSREGKANEKLFF
TRBJ2-1	NA	TRBV7-9	NA	TGTGCCAGCACCCACAGGGTTAACAATGAGCAGTTCTTC	CASTHRVNNEQFF
TRBJ1-2	NA	TRBV4-1	TRBD1	TGCGCCAGCAGCCTAGGACAGGGGGTTACCTATGGCTACACCTTC	CASSLGQGVTYGYTF
TRBJ2-3	NA	TRBV4-2	NA	TGTGCCAGCAGCCAAGGGGGAATTAGCACAGATACGCAGTATTTT	CASSQGGISTDTQYF
TRBJ2-6	few	TRBV6-1	NA	TGTGCCAGCGACGAAGGGGGCTCTGGGGCCAACGTCCTGACTTTC	CASDEGGSGANVLTF
TRBJ1-1	NA	TRBV7-9	NA	TGTGCCAGTGTAAAGGGGCGTGGAACTGAAGCTTTCTTT	CASVKGRGTEAFF
TRBJ1-4	few	TRBV4-2	NA	TGTGCCAGCAGCGAGAATGAAAAACTGCTGTTTTTT	CASSENEKLLFF
TRBJ1-5	NA	TRBV12-3/TRBV12-4	NA	TGTGCCAGCAGTTTAGCGATAGACAGCCTCTCCCAGCCCCAGCATTTT	CASSLAIDSLSQPQHF
TRBJ1-5	NA	TRBV6-1	NA	TGTGCCAGCGACGTGGGGGAAATTAATCAGCCCCAGCATTTT	CASDVGEINQPQHF
TRBJ2-3	NA	TRBV20-1	NA	TGCAGTGCTACAGGGGAGAACACAGATACGCAGTATTTT	CSATGENTDTQYF
TRBJ2-5	NA	TRBV27	NA	TGTGCCAGCAGGACTGGGGTCCAAGAGACCCAGTACTTC	CASRTGVQETQYF
TRBJ2-5	few	TRBV7-6	TRBD2	TGTGCCAGCAGCTTAGAAGTTAGCGGGGGATCGGAGACCCAGTACTTC	CASSLEVSGGSETQYF
TRBJ1-1	few	TRBV6-5	TRBD1	TGTGCCAGCAGACAGGGGAGCGGTGAAGCTTTCTTT	CASRQGSGEAFF
TRBJ2-5	many	TRBV12-3/TRBV12-4	TRBD2	TGTGCCAGCACTTCCCGGACTAGCGCCGTAGAGACCCAGTACTTC	CASTSRTSAVETQYF
TRBJ2-7	NA	TRBV5-1	NA	TGCGCCAGCAGCTTGGTTTCGTTGGGTCAAAGGGGATACGAGCAGTACTTC	CASSLVSLGQRGYEQYF
TRBJ2-1	NA	TRBV9	NA	TGTGCCAGCAGCGCGCGGGTTTGGACTTACAATGAGCAGTTCTTC	CASSARVWTYNEQFF
TRBJ2-6	NA	TRBV9	NA	TGTGCCAGCAGCGTAGACGGGGCTGGGGCCAACGTCCTGACTTTC	CASSVDGAGANVLTF
TRBJ2-3	NA	TRBV10-3	TRBD1	TGTGCCATCAGTGAACAGGGGGGCATAACAGATACGCAGTATTTT	CAISEQGGITDTQYF
TRBJ2-5	few	TRBV6-5	NA	TGTGCCAGCAGTTACGGGTCGGTCGGATACCAAGAGACCCAGTACTTC	CASSYGSVGYQETQYF
TRBJ1-5	many	TRBV20-1	NA	TGCAGTGCTAGAGAGGGGCTAGCTCAGCCCCAGCATTTT	CSAREGLAQPQHF
TRBJ2-5	NA	TRBV12-3/TRBV12-4	TRBD1	TGTGCCAGCAGCCGCCAAGGGGGCGAGACCCAGTACTTC	CASSRQGGETQYF
TRBJ2-1	many	TRBV4-2	TRBD2	TGTGCCAGCAGCCAAGATGCAGACGGGGGGTTCAATGAGCAGTTCTTC	CASSQDADGGFNEQFF
TRBJ2-1	NA	TRBV6-4	NA	TGTGCCAGCAGTGACAGGGATAATGAGCAGTTCTTC	CASSDRDNEQFF
TRBJ2-3	NA	TRBV11-2	NA	TGTGCCAGCAGCTTAGCGCGAGGGGGGACAGATACGCAGTATTTT	CASSLARGGTDTQYF
TRBJ2-7	few	TRBV28	NA	TGTGCCAGCAGTCTTGGGGCGGCAGGGATCGACGAGCAGTACTTC	CASSLGAAGIDEQYF
TRBJ2-4	many	TRBV4-1	NA	TGCGCCAGCAGCCAGCAACCCCCAGGGACCCTAGCCAAAAACATTCAGTACTTC	CASSQQPPGTLAKNIQYF
TRBJ2-3	few	TRBV6-5	TRBD2	TGTGCCAGCAGTTACTCGAGCGGGGGGCACACAGATACGCAGTATTTT	CASSYSSGGHTDTQYF
TRBJ1-4	NA	TRBV4-1	NA	TGCGCCAGCAGAGGACTGAGTAATGAAAAACTGTTTTTT	CASRGLSNEKLFF
TRBJ2-7	NA	TRBV7-9	TRBD1	TGTGCCAGCAGCTCGACCGCGACAGGGGGCGGGAGCGAGCAGTACTTC	CASSSTATGGGSEQYF
TRBJ2-7	NA	TRBV6-2/TRBV6-3	NA	TGTGCCAGCAGTTATACAGGGTATCTCGACGAGCAGTACTTC	CASSYTGYLDEQYF
TRBJ2-2	few	TRBV11-2	NA	TGTGCCAGCAGCTTAGGAACCGTCGGGACCGGGGAGCTGTTTTTT	CASSLGTVGTGELFF
TRBJ2-7	NA	TRBV6-2/TRBV6-3	TRBD2	TGTGCCAGCAGTTACCCACTAGCGGGGGCCGAGGGGTACGAGCAGTACTTC	CASSYPLAGAEGYEQYF
TRBJ2-6	NA	TRBV20-1	NA	TGCAGTGCTGAGAGCTCTGGGGCCAACGTCCTGACTTTC	CSAESSGANVLTF
TRBJ1-1	few	TRBV6-2/TRBV6-3	NA	TGTGCCAGCAGGACCAGGGGAGGCACTGAAGCTTTCTTT	CASRTRGGTEAFF